This T cell receptor (beta chain) was captured in a study of Graves' ophthalmopathy and Graves' hyperthyroidism. Findings and limits, study-wide: Sensitivity of around 70% and specificity of roughly 78% were achieved by the model that predicted ophthalmopathy progression.

The CDR3 sequence is 13 residues long. Germline loops: CDR1 LNHDA, CDR2 SQIVND (reference sequence). CDR3 regions of TCR beta were amplified from RNA transcripts. Following a first-round RT-PCR that used HTBI primers, a second-round multiplex PCR was carried out. TCRdb passed the multiplex PCR reads through MiXCR, listing each CDR3 protein once. The sample contains some 1.1 million distinct CDR3 sequences, approximately 35% of which appear only once. This clonotype was seen many times. What it binds is not known. One end of the junction varies from germline; a read error may be responsible. Newly diagnosed, the hyperthyroidism patients had under 2 months' duration and were aged 18 to 65. Clinicians made diagnoses from clinical symptoms, serum thyroxine, TRAb, thyroid ultrasound and orbital computed tomography.

This clonotype was sampled from an adult man with Graves' hyperthyroidism. Sequenced: peripheral blood or thyroid tissue (not recorded which). The gene calls are TRBV19 and TRBJ1-1; D unclear. CDR3 region: CAGSIYQNTEAFF. CDR3 coding DNA: TGTGCCGGTAGTATCTACCAGAACACTGAAGCTTTCTTT. Complete variable domain (other parts from reference TRBV19 and TRBJ1-1): DGGITQSPKYLFRKEGQNVTLSCEQNLNHDAMYWYRQDPGQGLRLIYYSQIVNDFQKGDIAEGYSVSREKKESFPLTVTSAQKNPTAFYLCAGSIYQNTEAFFGQGTRLTVV.